The 16 T cell receptor beta chains presented below share a single source sample, sequenced in a study of control samples from healthy donors and cancer patients. The protocol was immunoSEQ multiplex PCR, while the TCRdb copy is restricted to in-frame clones and leaves out a portion. The sample holds around 120,000 clones, approximately 91% seen once. Sequencing was performed on blood. These receptors were obtained from a woman under 30 in good health.

The chain couples TRBV9 to TRBJ1-4; D is unresolved. Trimming shortened V by 1 base and J by 3 bases, and 10 bases separated the two germline ends. CDR1 is SGDLS and CDR2 is YYNGEE in the germline V gene. The CDR3 length is 15 residues. CDR3 in DNA: TGTGCCAGCAGCGTAATGGGAATCCCTAATGAAAAACTGTTTTTT. Protein product: CASSVMGIPNEKLFF.

This chain joins TRBV5-1 and TRBJ2-5; 7 nucleotides agree with TRBD2. Per the germline V gene, CDR1 is SGHRS and CDR2 is YFSETQ. Trimming took 0 bases from V and 4 from J; bases not matched to a gene: 3. This CDR3 comprises 14 residues. The CDR3 region is CASSLVTSRETQYF. The CDR3 coding sequence is TGCGCCAGCAGCTTGGTGACTAGCCGAGAGACCCAGTACTTC.

The CDR3 here is CASSYSRDRGVGTDTQYF. CDR3 coding DNA: TGTGCCAGCAGTTACTCGAGGGACAGGGGCGTTGGGACAGATACGCAGTATTTT. The gene calls are TRBV6-2 or TRBV6-3 and TRBJ2-3, with 10 nucleotides matching TRBD1. The CDR3 runs 18 residues. V was pared by 0 bases and J by 3 bases, with 9 bases of the junction left unmatched. Germline V gene sequence: CDR1 MNHEY, CDR2 SVGEGT.

This rearrangement joins TRBV28 to TRBJ1-1, with D possibly being TRBD1 (6 bases). The CDR3 is 14 residues long. The V end was cut by 4 bases, the J end by 2 bases, with 11 bases between. The germline gives CDR1 MDHEN, CDR2 SYDVKM. This chain's CDR3 is CASSWGQGNTEAFF. The CDR3 region has the DNA TGTGCCAGCAGTTGGGGGCAGGGAAACACTGAAGCTTTCTTT.

The chain joins TRBV5-1 to TRBJ2-3; D unclear. Trimming stripped 1 base from V and 4 bases from J, with 7 bases between. Per germline, CDR1 SGHRS and CDR2 YFSETQ. The CDR3 runs 13 residues. This CDR3 is CASSLSTADTQYF. The CDR3 DNA reads TGCGCCAGCAGCTTGAGCACAGCAGATACGCAGTATTTT.

This sequence joins TRBV28 and TRBJ2-4; the match to TRBD2 covers 12 bases. J was trimmed by 2 bases and V by 3 bases; bases with no gene match: 8. This CDR3 spans 18 amino acids. Germline CDR1 MDHEN, CDR2 SYDVKM. CDR3 sequence reads: CASSLSSGRAPSKNIQYF. CDR3 coding DNA: TGTGCCAGCAGTTTGTCTAGCGGGAGGGCCCCATCCAAAAACATTCAGTACTTC.

The chain's CDR3 is CASSEALRGTGSPGGNEKLFF. Written as DNA, the CDR3 is TGTGCCAGCAGTGAAGCGCTTCGAGGTACAGGGTCCCCCGGCGGCAATGAAAAACTGTTTTTT. This chain uses TRBV2 with TRBJ1-4, with D maybe TRBD1 (6 bases). V dropped 0 bases and J dropped 5 bases, with 28 bases sitting between them. The CDR3 extends over 21 amino acids. Germline V CDR1 and CDR2: SNHLY, FYNNEI.

This chain uses TRBV5-5 with TRBJ1-5, with D possibly being TRBD1 (5 bases). The CDR3 consists of 14 residues. Trimming stripped 5 bases from V and 7 bases from J, with 16 bases between. Per germline, CDR1 SGHKS and CDR2 YYEKEE (reference sequence). CDR3 residues: CASSSTGGGQPQHF. DNA for the CDR3: TGTGCCAGCAGTTCTACGGGGGGGGGACAGCCCCAGCATTTT.

The chain recombines TRBV30 with TRBJ2-3, with D perhaps TRBD1 or TRBD2 (6 bases each). Germline V gene data show CDR1 as GTSNPN and CDR2 as SVGIG (reference sequence). Trimming took off 5 bases at V and 4 bases at J, with 16 bases between the two ends. CDR3 length: 14 residues. The CDR3 sequence: CAWEGVGGPDTQYF. The CDR3 region has the DNA TGTGCCTGGGAGGGAGTAGGGGGGCCAGATACGCAGTATTTT.

The chain joins TRBV19 to TRBJ2-3; D is ambiguous. From germline, CDR1 is LNHDA and CDR2 SQIVND (reference sequence). V gave up 4 bases and J gave up 5 bases, with 10 bases separating them. The CDR3 contains 13 residues. CDR3 protein: CASSNGWGDTQYF. The CDR3 nucleotides read TGTGCCAGTAGTAATGGGTGGGGAGATACGCAGTATTTT.

The chain joins TRBV4-3 to TRBJ1-4; D is unresolved. This CDR3 contains 15 residues. V lost 0 bases and J 5 bases, leaving 10 bases between the germline ends. CDR1 is LGHNA, CDR2 YSLEER, per germline. The CDR3 spells CASSQDRAENEKLFF. CDR3 DNA: TGCGCCAGCAGCCAAGATCGGGCAGAGAATGAAAAACTGTTTTTT.

The chain joins TRBV5-1 to TRBJ2-2; 14 positions agree with TRBD2. Looked up from germline, CDR1 is SGHRS and CDR2 is YFSETQ. Trimming at V came to 0 bases and at J to 0 bases, leaving 4 bases not matched to a gene. There are 19 residues in the CDR3. The CDR3 loop is CASSLAGLAGGPNTGELFF. In nucleotides, the CDR3 is TGCGCCAGCAGCTTGGCCGGACTAGCGGGGGGCCCGAACACCGGGGAGCTGTTTTTT.

The V call is TRBV7-6, the J call TRBJ2-7; D not certain. This CDR3 is built from 15 residues. Trimming took 1 base from V and 0 from J, leaving 10 bases between them. Per the germline V gene, CDR1 is SGHVS and CDR2 is FNYEAQ. The CDR3 region has the DNA TGTGCCAGCAGCTTAGGAGATCAGGCCTCCTACGAGCAGTACTTC. Residues: CASSLGDQASYEQYF.

This clone was seen a single time. The chain recombines TRBV5-4 with TRBJ2-7, with unresolved D. The CDR3 consists of 11 residues. The germline CDR1 and CDR2 sequences are SGHNT and YYREEE (reference sequence). V lost 2 bases and J 5 bases, leaving 5 bases between the germline ends. The chain's CDR3 is CASSLENEQYF. The CDR3 coding sequence is TGTGCCAGCAGCTTAGAAAACGAGCAGTACTTC.

This rearrangement joins TRBV24-1 to TRBJ2-1, with 14 positions matching TRBD2. The CDR3 sequence is 14 residues long. The germline V gene encodes CDR1 KGHDR and CDR2 SFDVKD. V was pared by 9 bases and J by 8 bases, with 5 bases of the junction left unmatched. Written as DNA, the CDR3 is TGTGCCACCGGACTAGCGGGAGGAGTCGATGAGCAGTTCTTC. It codes for CATGLAGGVDEQFF.

The chain links TRBV27 to TRBJ2-5; perhaps TRBD2 as D (5 bases). The CDR3 consists of 15 residues. With 2 bases removed from V and 0 bases from J, the gap between germline ends came to 10 bases. Germline-derived CDR1 and CDR2 are MNHEY and SMNVEV (reference sequence). CDR3 region: CASSLRAVYQETQYF. The CDR3 coding sequence is TGTGCCAGCAGTTTACGAGCGGTATACCAAGAGACCCAGTACTTC.